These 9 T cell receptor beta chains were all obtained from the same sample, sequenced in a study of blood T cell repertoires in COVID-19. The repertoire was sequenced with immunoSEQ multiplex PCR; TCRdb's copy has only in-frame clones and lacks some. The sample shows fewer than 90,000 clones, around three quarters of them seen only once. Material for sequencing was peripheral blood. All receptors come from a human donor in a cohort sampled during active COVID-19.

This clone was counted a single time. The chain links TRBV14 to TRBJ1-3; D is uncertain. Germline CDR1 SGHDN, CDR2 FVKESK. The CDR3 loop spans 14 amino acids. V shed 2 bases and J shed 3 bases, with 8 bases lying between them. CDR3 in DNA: TGTGCCAGCAGCCAAAGAGGAGTTGGAAACACCATATATTTT. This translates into CASSQRGVGNTIYF.

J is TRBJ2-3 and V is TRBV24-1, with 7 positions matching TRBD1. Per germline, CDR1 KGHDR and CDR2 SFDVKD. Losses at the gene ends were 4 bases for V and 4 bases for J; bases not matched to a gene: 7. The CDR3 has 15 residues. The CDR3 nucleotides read TGTGCCACCAGTGAGACAAACCAGGGGGCAGATACGCAGTATTTT. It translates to CATSETNQGADTQYF.

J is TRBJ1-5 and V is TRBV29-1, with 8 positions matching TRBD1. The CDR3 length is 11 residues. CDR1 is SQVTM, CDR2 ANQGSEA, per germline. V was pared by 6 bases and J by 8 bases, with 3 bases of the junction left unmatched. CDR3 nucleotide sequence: TGCAGCGTAGGACAGGGCAAGCCCCAGCATTTT. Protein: CSVGQGKPQHF.

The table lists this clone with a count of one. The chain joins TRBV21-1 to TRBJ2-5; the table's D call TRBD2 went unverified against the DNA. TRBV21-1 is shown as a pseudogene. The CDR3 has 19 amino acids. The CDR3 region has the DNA TGTGCCAGCAGCATCCCCACGAGGCTAGCGGCCCGGGGTGGAGAGACCCAGTACTTC. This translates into CASSIPTRLAARGGETQYF.

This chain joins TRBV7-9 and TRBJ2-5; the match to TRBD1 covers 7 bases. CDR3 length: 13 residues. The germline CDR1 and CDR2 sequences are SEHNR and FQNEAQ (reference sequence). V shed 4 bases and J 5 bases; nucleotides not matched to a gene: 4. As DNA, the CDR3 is TGTGCCAGCAGCTCGGGACAGTGGGAGACCCAGTACTTC. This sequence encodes CASSSGQWETQYF. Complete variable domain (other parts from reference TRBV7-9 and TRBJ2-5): DTGVSQNPRHKITKRGQNVTFRCDPISEHNRLYWYRQTLGQGPEFLTYFQNEAQLEKSRLLSDRFSAERPKGSFSTLEIQRTEQGDSAMYLCASSSGQWETQYFGPGTRLLVL.

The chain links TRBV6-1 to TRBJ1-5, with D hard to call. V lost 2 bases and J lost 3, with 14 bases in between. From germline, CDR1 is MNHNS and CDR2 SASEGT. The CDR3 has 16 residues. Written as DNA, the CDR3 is TGTGCCAGCAGTGAACCGCGGGAAGGGCTCAATCAGCCCCAGCATTTT. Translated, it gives CASSEPREGLNQPQHF.

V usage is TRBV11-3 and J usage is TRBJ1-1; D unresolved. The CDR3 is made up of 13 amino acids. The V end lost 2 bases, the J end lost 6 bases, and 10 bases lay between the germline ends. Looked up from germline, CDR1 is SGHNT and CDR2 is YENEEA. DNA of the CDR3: TGTGCCAGCAGCTTATATTCCTCTTCTGAAGCTTTCTTT. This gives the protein CASSLYSSSEAFF.

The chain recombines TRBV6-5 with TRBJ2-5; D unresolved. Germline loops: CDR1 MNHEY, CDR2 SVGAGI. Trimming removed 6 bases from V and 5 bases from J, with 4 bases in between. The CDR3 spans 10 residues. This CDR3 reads CASRSETQYF. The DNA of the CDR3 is TGTGCCAGCAGGAGTGAGACCCAGTACTTC.

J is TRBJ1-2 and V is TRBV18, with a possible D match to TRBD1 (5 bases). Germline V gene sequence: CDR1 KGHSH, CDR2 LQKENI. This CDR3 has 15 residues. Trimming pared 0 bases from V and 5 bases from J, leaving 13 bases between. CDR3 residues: CASSPPAAREYGYTF. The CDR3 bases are TGTGCCAGCTCACCACCGGCAGCCAGGGAATATGGCTACACCTTC.